This T cell receptor (beta chain) was profiled in a study of blood T cell repertoires in COVID-19. Turning to the study itself: Samples taken during acute and convalescent COVID-19 were collected in the United States, Italy and Spain. Sample material is recorded as cDNA or gDNA derived from T cells, B-cell-depleted T cells, or PBMCs.

With respect to this clone: Mismatch with germline at one junction end may stem from a read error.

CDR3 length equals 17 residues. Germline values: CDR1 SSHAT, CDR2 FNYEAQ (reference sequence). In the authors' workflow: The authors estimated nucleated cell counts from reference gene primer amplification. The data were produced by immunoSEQ multiplex PCR, yet TCRdb's version contains in-frame clones alone and is incomplete. Clone size and V and J calls were adopted from that table, with D and trimming inferred from the DNA. The table records about 250,000 clones, roughly 80% of them present only once. The sequence came from a woman older than 75 with active or convalescent COVID-19. V gene TRBV7-7 combines with J gene TRBJ2-2, with 8 bases identical to TRBD2. The sequenced material came from peripheral blood. In DNA form, the CDR3 reads TGTGCTAGCAGCCAAGAGAGCGGGAGCGCGCTTAACGGGGAGCTGTTTTTT. The encoded protein is CASSQESGSALNGELFF. The full variable domain, with the rest looked up from reference TRBV7-7 and TRBJ2-2, is GAGVSQSPRYKVTKRGQDVTLRCDPISSHATLYWYQQALGQGPEFLTYFNYEAQPDKSGLPSDRFSAERPEGSISTLTIQRTEQRDSAMYRCASSQESGSALNGELFFGEGSRLTVL.